This passage covers 13 T cell receptor beta chains from one sample sequenced in a study of T cells in Graves' hyperthyroidism and ophthalmopathy (dated by TCRdb to the late 2010s). The library was built by means of multiplex PCR. Sequencing used an Illumina HiSeq 2000. The TCR beta CDR3 regions were amplified from the RNA transcripts. A first-round RT-PCR of the TCR CDR3 used the HTBI primer set with the Qiagen OneStep RT-PCR kit. TCRdb cleaned the public reads at Q25 with fastp, built clones with MiXCR and kept in-frame beta chains. Merged by CDR3 protein, the rows form single entries marked with the most common genes and DNA. The sample data list about 680,000 distinct CDR3 sequences, and roughly a third of these were observed just once. Of the sample, less than 40% falls within the top ten clones. The sample taken for sequencing was blood. The source is a middle-aged woman with Graves' hyperthyroidism.

Note on this clonotype: A much bigger clone sits one base away, suggesting this may be a read error. The genes are TRBV20-1 and TRBJ2-6; TRBD1 might be the D (5 bases). The germline CDR1 and CDR2 sequences are DFQATT and SNEGSKA (reference sequence). The CDR3 spans 16 residues. CDR3 sequence: CSARDATTSGANVPTF. As DNA, the CDR3 is TGCAGTGCTAGAGATGCTACAACGTCTGGGGCCAACGTCCCGACTTTC.

This chain joins TRBV12-3 or TRBV12-4 and TRBJ2-2; TRBD2 is a possible D gene (6 bases). V gave up 6 bases and J gave up 2 bases, with 19 bases separating them. This CDR3 is 17 amino acids long. The CDR3 spells CASSPWAGQGNTGELFF. CDR3 sequence (DNA): TGTGCCAGCAGCCCATGGGCGGGGCAGGGCAACACCGGGGAGCTGTTTTTT.

This chain joins TRBV5-1 and TRBJ2-6; D possibly corresponds to TRBD1 (5 bases). CDR3 length: 18 amino acids. V was cut by 4 bases and J by 0 bases, with 17 bases left in between. Germline V lookup: CDR1 SGHRS, CDR2 YFSETQ. CDR3 sequence (DNA): TGCGCCAGCAGCGGGGTTCTGCAGGGCCCCTCTGGGGCCAACGTCCTGACTTTC. It specifies CASSGVLQGPSGANVLTF.

This clonotype was observed once. The genes are TRBV15 and TRBJ1-6; D is unresolved. V lost 11 bases and J lost 0, with 20 bases in between. CDR1 is LNHNV and CDR2 is YYDKDF in the germline V gene (reference sequence). The CDR3 contains 17 residues. CDR3 amino acids: CAWSADLLSSYNSPLHF. The CDR3 region has the DNA TGTGCCTGGAGTGCGGACCTCCTGAGCTCCTATAATTCACCCCTCCACTTT. The full variable domain, with the rest looked up from reference TRBV15 and TRBJ1-6, is DAMVIQNPRYQVTQFGKPVTLSCSQTLNHNVMYWYQQKSSQAPKLLFHYYDKDFNNEADTPDNFQSRRPNTSFCFLDIRSPGLGDTAMYLCAWSADLLSSYNSPLHFGNGTRLTVT.

About this clonotype itself: Germline and junction disagree at one end, which may indicate a read error. This rearrangement joins TRBV5-5 to TRBJ1-1, with TRBD1 identical over 7 bases. The CDR3 has 14 amino acids. Germline values: CDR1 SGHKS, CDR2 YYEKEE (reference sequence). CDR3 protein: CASSLGTTGLEALF. The CDR3, as DNA: TGTGCCAGCAGCTTGGGCACGACAGGGCTCGAAGCTCTCTTT. The full variable domain, completed using reference TRBV5-5 and TRBJ1-1, is DAGVTQSPTHLIKTRGQQVTLRCSPISGHKSVSWYQQVLGQGPQFIFQYYEKEERGRGNFPDRFSARQFPNYSSELNVNALLLGDSALYLCASSLGTTGLEALFGQGTRLTVV.

This clonotype was seen repeatedly, ten times or more. The V gene is TRBV6-2 or TRBV6-3, the J gene TRBJ2-5; D is ambiguous. The CDR3 is 11 amino acids. Germline loops: CDR1 MNHEY, CDR2 SVGEGT. The V end lost 6 bases, the J end lost 9 bases, and 11 bases lay between the germline ends. The CDR3 nucleotides read TGTGCCAGCAGAACGAACCGGGCCCAGTACTTC. Protein: CASRTNRAQYF.

Details on this clonotype: At one of its ends the junction is not consistent with the germline gene, which may arise from a read error. The CDR3 region is CASSYSTGGNSYEQYF. CDR3 DNA sequence: TGTGCCAGCAGTTACTCGACGGGGGGTAACTCCTACGAGCAGTACTTC. The V and J genes are TRBV10-3 and TRBJ2-7, with 7 bases lining up with TRBD2. The CDR3 is 16 amino acids. CDR1 ENHRY and CDR2 SYGVKD come from the germline V gene.

This clonotype was picked up a small number of times. CDR3: CSASKETTNEKLFF. Here the CDR3 DNA reads TGCAGTGCTAGTAAGGAAACAACTAATGAAAAACTGTTTTTT. The chain carries TRBV20-1 and TRBJ1-4; D is unresolved. Deletions cut 3 bases from V and 0 bases from J, with 8 bases between. Germline assignment: CDR1 DFQATT and CDR2 SNEGSKA (reference sequence). This CDR3 spans 14 amino acids.

This sequence joins TRBV7-9 and TRBJ1-2, with 9 bases lining up with TRBD1. Trimming removed 7 bases from V and 6 bases from J; junction bases left unmatched: 9. Germline CDR1 is SEHNR and CDR2 is FQNEAQ (reference sequence). The CDR3 runs 14 residues. The chain's CDR3 is CASNSTGTGNGYTF. CDR3 in DNA: TGTGCCAGCAACTCGACAGGGACAGGGAATGGCTACACCTTC.

This clonotype was picked up a small number of times. The chain couples TRBV25-1 to TRBJ2-2, with D tentatively TRBD1 (6 bases). Trimming left V 5 bases short and J 0 bases short, with 28 bases between. The CDR3 contains 21 residues. CDR1 is MGHDK, CDR2 SYGVNS, per germline. CDR3 sequence reads: CASSYSIRNRVKPANTGELFF. DNA of the CDR3: TGTGCCAGCAGTTACTCGATTAGGAACAGGGTTAAACCCGCGAACACCGGGGAGCTGTTTTTT.

The genes are TRBV7-6 and TRBJ2-3; 7 bases align to TRBD1. Germline CDR1 SGHVS, CDR2 FNYEAQ. Trimming took 5 bases from V and 2 from J; bases not matched to a gene: 7. This CDR3 comprises 15 residues. CDR3 region: CASSPGTANTDTQYF. The CDR3 DNA follows: TGTGCCAGCAGCCCAGGGACAGCTAACACAGATACGCAGTATTTT. Based on the CDR3 plus reference TRBV7-6 and TRBJ2-3, the full variable domain is GAGVSQSPRYKVTKRGQDVALRCDPISGHVSLYWYRQALGQGPEFLTYFNYEAQQDKSGLPNDRFSAERPEGSISTLTIQRTEQRDSAMYRCASSPGTANTDTQYFGPGTRLTVL.

V usage is TRBV7-9 and J usage is TRBJ2-5, with D uncertain. Germline values: CDR1 SEHNR, CDR2 FQNEAQ (reference sequence). The CDR3 is 14 amino acids. V lost 5 bases, J lost 1 base, and 11 bases lay in between. The CDR3 nucleotides are TGTGCCAGCAGCCTCTGGGCTAGCCAAGAGACCCAGTACTTC. It encodes CASSLWASQETQYF.

As concerns this clonotype: A read error may explain this, as a much larger clone is one base away. The J gene is TRBJ2-7, the V gene TRBV6-5; no reliable D call. Looked up from germline, CDR1 is MNHEY and CDR2 is SVGAGI. The CDR3 totals 14 residues. This CDR3 is CAISYSLGSYEQYF. In DNA, the CDR3 is TGTGCCATCAGTTACTCACTGGGCTCCTACGAGCAGTACTTC.